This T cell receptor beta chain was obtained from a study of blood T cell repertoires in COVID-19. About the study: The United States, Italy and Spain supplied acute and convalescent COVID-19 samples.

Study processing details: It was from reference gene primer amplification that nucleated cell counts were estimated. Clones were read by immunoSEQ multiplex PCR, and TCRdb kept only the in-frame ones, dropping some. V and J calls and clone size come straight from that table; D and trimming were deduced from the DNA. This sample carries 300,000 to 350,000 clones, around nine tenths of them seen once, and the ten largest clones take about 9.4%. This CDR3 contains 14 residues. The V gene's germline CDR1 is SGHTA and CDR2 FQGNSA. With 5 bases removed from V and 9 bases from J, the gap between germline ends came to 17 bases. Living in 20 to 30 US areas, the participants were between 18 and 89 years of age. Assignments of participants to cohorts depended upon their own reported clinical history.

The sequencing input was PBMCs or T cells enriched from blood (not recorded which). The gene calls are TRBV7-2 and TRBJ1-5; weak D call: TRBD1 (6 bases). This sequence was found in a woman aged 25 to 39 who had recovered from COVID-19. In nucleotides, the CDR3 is TGTGCCAGCAGCCCGCGTGGGGGCGTGGTGCCCCAGCATTTT. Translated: CASSPRGGVVPQHF.